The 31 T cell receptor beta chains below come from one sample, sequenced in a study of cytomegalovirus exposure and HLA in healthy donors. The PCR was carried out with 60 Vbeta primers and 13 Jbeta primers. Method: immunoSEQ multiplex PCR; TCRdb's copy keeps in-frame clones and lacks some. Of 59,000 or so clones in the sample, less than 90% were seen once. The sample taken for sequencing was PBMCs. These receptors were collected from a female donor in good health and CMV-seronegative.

This CDR3 is CASFRTGGTEAFF. DNA of the CDR3: TGTGCCAGTTTTCGTACAGGGGGAACTGAAGCTTTCTTT. V is TRBV18 and J is TRBJ1-1; 8 bases line up with TRBD1. V lost 9 bases and J lost 5; bases outside the gene matches: 8. The germline gives CDR1 KGHSH, CDR2 LQKENI. The CDR3 covers 13 residues.

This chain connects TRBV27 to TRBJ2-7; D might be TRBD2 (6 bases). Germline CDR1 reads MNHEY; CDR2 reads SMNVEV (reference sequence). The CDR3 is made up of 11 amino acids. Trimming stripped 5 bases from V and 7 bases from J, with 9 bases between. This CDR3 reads CASSGGLEQYF. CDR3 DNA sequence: TGTGCCAGCAGTGGGGGGTTGGAGCAGTACTTC.

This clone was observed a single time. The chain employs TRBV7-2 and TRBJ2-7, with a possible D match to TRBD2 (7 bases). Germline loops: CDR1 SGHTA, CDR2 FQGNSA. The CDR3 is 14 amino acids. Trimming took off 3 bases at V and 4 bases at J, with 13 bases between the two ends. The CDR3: CASSLSRGAYEQYF. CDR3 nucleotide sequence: TGTGCCAGCAGCTTGTCCCGGGGGGCGTACGAGCAGTACTTC.

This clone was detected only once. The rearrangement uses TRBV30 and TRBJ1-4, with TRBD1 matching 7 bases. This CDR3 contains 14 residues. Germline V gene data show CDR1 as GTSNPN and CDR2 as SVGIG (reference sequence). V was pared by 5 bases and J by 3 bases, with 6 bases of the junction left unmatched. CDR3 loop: CAWGGTAANEKLFF. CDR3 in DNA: TGTGCCTGGGGAGGGACAGCAGCTAATGAAAAACTGTTTTTT.

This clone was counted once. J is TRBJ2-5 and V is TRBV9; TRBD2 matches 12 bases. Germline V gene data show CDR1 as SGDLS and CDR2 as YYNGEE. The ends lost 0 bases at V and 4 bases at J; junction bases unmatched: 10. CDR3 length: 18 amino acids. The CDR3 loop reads CASSVGASGRASPETQYF. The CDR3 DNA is TGTGCCAGCAGCGTAGGGGCTAGCGGGAGGGCCTCGCCAGAGACCCAGTACTTC.

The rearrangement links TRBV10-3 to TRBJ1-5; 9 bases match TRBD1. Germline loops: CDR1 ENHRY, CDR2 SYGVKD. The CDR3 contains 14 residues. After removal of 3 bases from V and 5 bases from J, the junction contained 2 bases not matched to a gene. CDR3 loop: CAISDGTGHQPQHF. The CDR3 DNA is TGTGCCATCAGTGATGGGACAGGGCATCAGCCCCAGCATTTT.

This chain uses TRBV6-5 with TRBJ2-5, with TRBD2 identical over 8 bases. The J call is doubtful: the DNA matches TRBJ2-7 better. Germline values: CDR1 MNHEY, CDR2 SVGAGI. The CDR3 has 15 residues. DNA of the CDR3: TGTGCCAGCAGGCTCGGGAGGGCAATAACATACGAGCAGTACTTC. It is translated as CASRLGRAITYEQYF.

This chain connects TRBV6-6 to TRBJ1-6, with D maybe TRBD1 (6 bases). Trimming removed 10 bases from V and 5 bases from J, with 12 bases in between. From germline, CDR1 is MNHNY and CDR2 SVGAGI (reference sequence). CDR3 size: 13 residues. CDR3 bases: TGTGCCACTTGGACAGCCAATAATTCACCCCTCCACTTT. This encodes CATWTANNSPLHF.

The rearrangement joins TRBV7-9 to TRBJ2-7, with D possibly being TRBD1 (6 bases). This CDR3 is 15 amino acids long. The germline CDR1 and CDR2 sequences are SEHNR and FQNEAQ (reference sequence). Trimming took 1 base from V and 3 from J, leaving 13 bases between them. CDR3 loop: CASSLGDIGGYEQYF. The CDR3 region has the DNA TGTGCCAGCAGCTTAGGGGACATAGGAGGCTACGAGCAGTACTTC. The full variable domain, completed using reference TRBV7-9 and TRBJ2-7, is DTGVSQNPRHKITKRGQNVTFRCDPISEHNRLYWYRQTLGQGPEFLTYFQNEAQLEKSRLLSDRFSAERPKGSFSTLEIQRTEQGDSAMYLCASSLGDIGGYEQYFGPGTRLTVT.

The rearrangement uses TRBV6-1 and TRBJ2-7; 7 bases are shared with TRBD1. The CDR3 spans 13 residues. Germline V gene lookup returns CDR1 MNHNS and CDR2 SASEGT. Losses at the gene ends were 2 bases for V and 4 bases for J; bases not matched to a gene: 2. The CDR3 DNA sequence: TGTGCCAGCAGTGAACAACAGGGGTACGAGCAGTACTTC. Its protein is CASSEQQGYEQYF.

CDR3 sequence: CAWGRQGVESGNTIYF. Written as DNA, the CDR3 is TGTGCCTGGGGGCGACAGGGAGTTGAGTCTGGAAACACCATATATTTT. The chain recombines TRBV30 with TRBJ1-3, with 7 bases aligning to TRBD1. CDR3 length equals 16 residues. J lost 1 base, V lost 5 bases, and 11 bases had no gene match. Germline V gives CDR1 GTSNPN, CDR2 SVGIG (reference sequence).

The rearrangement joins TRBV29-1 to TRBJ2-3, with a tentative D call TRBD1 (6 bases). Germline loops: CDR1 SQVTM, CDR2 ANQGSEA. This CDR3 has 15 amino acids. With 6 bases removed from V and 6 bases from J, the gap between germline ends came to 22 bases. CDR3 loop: CSVVRQGRGMDTQYF. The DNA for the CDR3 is TGCAGCGTAGTTAGGCAGGGGCGAGGAATGGATACGCAGTATTTT.

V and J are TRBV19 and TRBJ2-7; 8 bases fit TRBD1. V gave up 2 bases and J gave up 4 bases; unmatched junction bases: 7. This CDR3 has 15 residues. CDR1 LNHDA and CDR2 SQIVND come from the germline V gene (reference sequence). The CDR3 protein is CASSIKAGGVYEQYF. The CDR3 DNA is TGTGCCAGTAGTATAAAGGCAGGGGGCGTTTACGAGCAGTACTTC.

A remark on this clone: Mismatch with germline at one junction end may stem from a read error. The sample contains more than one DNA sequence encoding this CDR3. The CDR3 loop is CASSPGTGNNQPQHF. The CDR3 DNA sequence: TGCGCCAGCTCGCCCGGGACAGGGAACAATCAGCCCCAGCATTTT. The chain combines TRBV18 with TRBJ1-5, with 9 bases lining up with TRBD1. Germline values: CDR1 KGHSH, CDR2 LQKENI. The CDR3 loop spans 15 amino acids.

The CDR3 DNA follows: TGTGCCAGCAGTAGCCCCGGGGGTAGCTCCTACGAGCAGTACTTC. Protein product: CASSSPGGSSYEQYF. V is TRBV28 and J is TRBJ2-7, with D possibly matching TRBD2 (6 bases). Germline V gene lookup returns CDR1 MDHEN and CDR2 SYDVKM. V was clipped by 5 bases and J by 0 bases, with 14 bases between them. The CDR3 consists of 15 residues.

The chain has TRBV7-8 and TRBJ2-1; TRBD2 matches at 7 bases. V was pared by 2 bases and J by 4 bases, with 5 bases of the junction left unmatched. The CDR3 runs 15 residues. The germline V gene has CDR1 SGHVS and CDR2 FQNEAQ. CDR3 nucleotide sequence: TGTGCCAGCAGCTTAAGCGGGAATGGATACAATGAGCAGTTCTTC. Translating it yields CASSLSGNGYNEQFF.

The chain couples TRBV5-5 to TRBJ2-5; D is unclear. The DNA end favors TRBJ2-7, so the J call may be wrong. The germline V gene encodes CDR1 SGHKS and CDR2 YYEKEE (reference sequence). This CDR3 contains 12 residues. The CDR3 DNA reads TGTGCCAGCAGCGGGTTGGACTACGAGCAGTACTTC. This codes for CASSGLDYEQYF.

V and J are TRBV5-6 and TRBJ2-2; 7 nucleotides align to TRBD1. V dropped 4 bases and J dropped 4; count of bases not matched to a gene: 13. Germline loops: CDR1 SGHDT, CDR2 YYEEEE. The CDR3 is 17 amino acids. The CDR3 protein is CASSGRDSQISTGELFF. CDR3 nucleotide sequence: TGTGCCAGCAGCGGACGGGACAGCCAGATCAGCACCGGGGAGCTGTTTTTT.

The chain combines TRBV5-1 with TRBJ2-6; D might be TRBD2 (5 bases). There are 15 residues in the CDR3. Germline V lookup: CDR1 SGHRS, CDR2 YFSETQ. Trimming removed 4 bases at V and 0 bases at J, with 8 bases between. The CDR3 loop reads CASSLRGSGANVLTF. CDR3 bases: TGCGCCAGCAGCCTCCGGGGCTCTGGGGCCAACGTCCTGACTTTC. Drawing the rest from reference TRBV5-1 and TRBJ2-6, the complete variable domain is KAGVTQTPRYLIKTRGQQVTLSCSPISGHRSVSWYQQTPGQGLQFLFEYFSETQRNKGNFPGRFSGRQFSNSRSEMNVSTLELGDSALYLCASSLRGSGANVLTFGAGSRLTVL.

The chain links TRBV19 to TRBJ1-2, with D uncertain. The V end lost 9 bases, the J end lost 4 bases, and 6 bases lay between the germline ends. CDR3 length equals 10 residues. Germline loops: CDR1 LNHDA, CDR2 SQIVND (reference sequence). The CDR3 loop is CASGVYGYTF. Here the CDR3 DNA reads TGTGCCAGCGGGGTCTATGGCTACACCTTC.

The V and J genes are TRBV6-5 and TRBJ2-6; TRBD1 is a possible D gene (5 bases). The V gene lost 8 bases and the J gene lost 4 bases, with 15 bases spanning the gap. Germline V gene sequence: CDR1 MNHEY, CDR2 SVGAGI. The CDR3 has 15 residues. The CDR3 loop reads CASANRSSGANVLTF. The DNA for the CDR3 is TGTGCCAGCGCGAACAGGAGCTCCGGGGCCAACGTCCTGACTTTC.

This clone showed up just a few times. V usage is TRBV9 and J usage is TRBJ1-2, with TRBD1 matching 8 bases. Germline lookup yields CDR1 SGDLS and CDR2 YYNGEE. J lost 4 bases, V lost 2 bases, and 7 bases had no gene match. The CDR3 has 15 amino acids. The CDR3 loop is CASSVGQDGLYGYTF. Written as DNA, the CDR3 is TGTGCCAGCAGCGTGGGACAGGACGGCCTCTATGGCTACACCTTC. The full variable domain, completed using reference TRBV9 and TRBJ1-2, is DSGVTQTPKHLITATGQRVTLRCSPRSGDLSVYWYQQSLDQGLQFLIQYYNGEERAKGNILERFSAQQFPDLHSELNLSSLELGDSALYFCASSVGQDGLYGYTFGSGTRLTVV.

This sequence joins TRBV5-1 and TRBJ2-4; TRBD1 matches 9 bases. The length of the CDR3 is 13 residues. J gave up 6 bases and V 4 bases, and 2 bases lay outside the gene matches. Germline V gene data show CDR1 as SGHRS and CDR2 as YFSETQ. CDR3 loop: CASSPGQGNIQYF. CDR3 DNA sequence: TGCGCCAGCAGCCCGGGACAGGGAAACATTCAGTACTTC.

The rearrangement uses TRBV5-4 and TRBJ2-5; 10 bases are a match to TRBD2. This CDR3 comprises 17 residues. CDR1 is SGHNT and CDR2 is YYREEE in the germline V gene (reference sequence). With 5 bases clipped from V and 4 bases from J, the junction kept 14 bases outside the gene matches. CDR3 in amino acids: CASRRASGPSGGETQYF. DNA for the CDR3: TGTGCCAGCAGGAGAGCGTCGGGCCCTAGCGGGGGAGAGACCCAGTACTTC.

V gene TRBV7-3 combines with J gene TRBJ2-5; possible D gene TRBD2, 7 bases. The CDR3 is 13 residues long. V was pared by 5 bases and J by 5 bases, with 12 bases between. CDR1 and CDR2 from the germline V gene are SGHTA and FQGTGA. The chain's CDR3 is CASSRGGRETQYF. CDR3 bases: TGTGCCAGCAGCAGGGGGGGCCGGGAGACCCAGTACTTC.

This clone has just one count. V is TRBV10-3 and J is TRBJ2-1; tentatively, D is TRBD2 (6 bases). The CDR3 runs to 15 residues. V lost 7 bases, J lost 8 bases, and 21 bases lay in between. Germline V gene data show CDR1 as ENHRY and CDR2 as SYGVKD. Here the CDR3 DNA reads TGTGCCATCACTCTCGGGACTCAGCTTGATGATGAGCAGTTCTTC. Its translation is CAITLGTQLDDEQFF.

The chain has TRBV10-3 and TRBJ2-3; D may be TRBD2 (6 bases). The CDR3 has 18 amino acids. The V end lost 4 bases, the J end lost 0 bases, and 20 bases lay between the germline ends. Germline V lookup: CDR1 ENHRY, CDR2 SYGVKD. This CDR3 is CAISGGPSGSSSTDTQYF. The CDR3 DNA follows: TGTGCCATCAGTGGGGGTCCGAGCGGGTCCTCTAGCACAGATACGCAGTATTTT.

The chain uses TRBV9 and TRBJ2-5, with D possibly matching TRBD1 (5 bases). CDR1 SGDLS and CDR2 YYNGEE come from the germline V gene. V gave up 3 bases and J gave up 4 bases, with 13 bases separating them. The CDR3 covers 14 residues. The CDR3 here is CASSAQDQGETQYF. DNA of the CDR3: TGTGCCAGCAGCGCACAGGACCAGGGAGAGACCCAGTACTTC.

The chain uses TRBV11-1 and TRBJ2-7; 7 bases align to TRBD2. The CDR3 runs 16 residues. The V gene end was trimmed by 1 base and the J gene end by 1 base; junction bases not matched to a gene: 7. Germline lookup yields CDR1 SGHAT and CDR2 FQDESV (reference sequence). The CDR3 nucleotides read TGTGCCAGCAGCTTAGACGGTAGCGGGCGTTCCTACGAGCAGTACTTC. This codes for CASSLDGSGRSYEQYF.

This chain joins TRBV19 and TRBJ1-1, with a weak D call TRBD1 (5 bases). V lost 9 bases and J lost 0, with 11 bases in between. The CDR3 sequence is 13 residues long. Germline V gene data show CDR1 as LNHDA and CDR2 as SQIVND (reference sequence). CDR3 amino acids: CASRQHMNTEAFF. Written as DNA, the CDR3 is TGTGCCAGCCGACAGCACATGAACACTGAAGCTTTCTTT.

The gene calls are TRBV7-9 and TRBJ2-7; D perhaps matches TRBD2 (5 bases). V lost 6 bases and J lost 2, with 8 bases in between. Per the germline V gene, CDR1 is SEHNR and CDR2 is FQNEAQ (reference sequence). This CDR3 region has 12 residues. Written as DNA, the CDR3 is TGTGCCAGCAGTTCGAGGGCCTACGAGCAGTACTTC. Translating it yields CASSSRAYEQYF.